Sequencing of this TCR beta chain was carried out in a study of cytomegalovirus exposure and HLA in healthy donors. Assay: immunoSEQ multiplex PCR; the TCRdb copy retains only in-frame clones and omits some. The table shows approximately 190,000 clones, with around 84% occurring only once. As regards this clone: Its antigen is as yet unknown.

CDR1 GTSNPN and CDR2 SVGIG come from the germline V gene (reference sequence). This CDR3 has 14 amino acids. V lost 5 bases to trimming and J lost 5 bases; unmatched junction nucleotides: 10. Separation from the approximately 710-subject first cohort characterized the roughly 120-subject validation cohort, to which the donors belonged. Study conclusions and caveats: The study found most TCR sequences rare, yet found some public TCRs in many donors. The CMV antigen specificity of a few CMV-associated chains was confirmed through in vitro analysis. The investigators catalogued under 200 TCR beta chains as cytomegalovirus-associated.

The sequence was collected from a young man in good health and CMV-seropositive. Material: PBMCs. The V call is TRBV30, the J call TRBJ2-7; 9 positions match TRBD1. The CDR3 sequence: CAWESGTGHHEQYF. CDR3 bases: TGTGCCTGGGAATCCGGGACAGGGCACCACGAGCAGTACTTC.